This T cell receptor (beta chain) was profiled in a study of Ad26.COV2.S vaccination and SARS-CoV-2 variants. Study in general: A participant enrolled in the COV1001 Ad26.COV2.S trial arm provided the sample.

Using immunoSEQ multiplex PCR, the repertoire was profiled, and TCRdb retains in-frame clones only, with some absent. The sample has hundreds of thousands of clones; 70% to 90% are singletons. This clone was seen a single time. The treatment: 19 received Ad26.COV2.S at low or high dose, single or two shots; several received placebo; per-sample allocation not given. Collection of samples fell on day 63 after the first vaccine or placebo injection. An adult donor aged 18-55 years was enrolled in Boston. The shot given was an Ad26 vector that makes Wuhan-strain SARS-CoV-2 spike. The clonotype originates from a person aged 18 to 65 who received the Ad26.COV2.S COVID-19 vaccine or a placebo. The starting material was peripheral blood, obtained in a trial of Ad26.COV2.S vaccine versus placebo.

CDR3 sequence (DNA): TGTGCCAGCAGCCAAACAGGGCATGAGCAGTTCTTC. Translation gives CASSQTGHEQFF. The rearrangement joins TRBV3-1 (or the pseudogene TRBV3-2) to TRBJ2-1, with D maybe TRBD1 (6 bases). Germline CDR1 and CDR2: LGHDT and YNNKEL (reference sequence). Trimming left V 2 bases short and J 8 bases short, with 7 bases between. The CDR3 extends over 12 amino acids.